This T cell receptor (beta chain) was identified during a study of T-cell reconstitution after alpha-beta-depleted transplantation in children. Study findings and constraints: At the one-year point after transplant, T-cell counts and TCRbeta diversity were found to come mostly from T cells that had been newly produced. Where some patients showed high TCRbeta diversity at day 60, it came from recipient T cells and thymic progenitors that had survived.

Unique molecular identifiers were built into the TCRbeta library. TCRdb independently ran MiXCR on the PCR reads; one entry per CDR3 protein. The sample lists more than 85,000 distinct CDR3 sequences; around 7% were seen once. About this clonotype itself: The antigen is not known.

This clonotype was obtained from a boy aged 2 to 10 with acute lymphoblastic leukemia, due to receive a stem cell transplant. The sample was PBMCs, taken before TCRalphabeta/CD19-depleted stem cell transplant.

CDR3 coding DNA: TGTGCCAGCAGCGAAGGGGTTTTCTACTCTGGAAACACCATATATTTT. Encoded protein: CASSEGVFYSGNTIYF. The chain carries TRBV3-1 and TRBJ1-3, with a weak D call TRBD1 (5 bases). The CDR3 length is 16 residues. CDR1 is LGHDT, CDR2 YNNKEL, per germline (reference sequence). V was trimmed by 5 bases and J by 0 bases, leaving 14 bases between them.